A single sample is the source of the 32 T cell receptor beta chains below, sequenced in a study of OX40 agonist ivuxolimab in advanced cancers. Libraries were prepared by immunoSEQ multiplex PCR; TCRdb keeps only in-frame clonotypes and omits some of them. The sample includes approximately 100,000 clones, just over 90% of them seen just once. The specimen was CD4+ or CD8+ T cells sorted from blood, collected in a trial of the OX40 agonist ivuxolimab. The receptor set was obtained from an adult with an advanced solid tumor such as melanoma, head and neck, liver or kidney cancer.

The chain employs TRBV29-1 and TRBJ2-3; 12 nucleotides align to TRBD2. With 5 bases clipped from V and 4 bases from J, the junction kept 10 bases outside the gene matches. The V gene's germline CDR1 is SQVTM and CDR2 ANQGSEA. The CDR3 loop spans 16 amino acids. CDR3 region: CSVKTSGSWSSDTQYF. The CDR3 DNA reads TGCAGCGTTAAGACTAGCGGGAGCTGGAGTTCAGATACGCAGTATTTT.

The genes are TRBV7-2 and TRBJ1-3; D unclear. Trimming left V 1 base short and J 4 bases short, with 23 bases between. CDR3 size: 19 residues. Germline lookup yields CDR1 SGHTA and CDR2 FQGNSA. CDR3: CASSLVGFTPASRGNTIYF. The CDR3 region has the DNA TGTGCCAGCAGCTTAGTGGGGTTCACTCCAGCTAGTCGGGGAAACACCATATATTTT.

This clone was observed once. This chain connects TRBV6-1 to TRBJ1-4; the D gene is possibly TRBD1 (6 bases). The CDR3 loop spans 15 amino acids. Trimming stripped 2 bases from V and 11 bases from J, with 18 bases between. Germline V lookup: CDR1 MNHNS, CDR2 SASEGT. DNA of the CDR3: TGTGCCAGCAGTGAAAATGTCGGGGGCGCGAGGAAACTGTTTTTT. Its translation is CASSENVGGARKLFF.

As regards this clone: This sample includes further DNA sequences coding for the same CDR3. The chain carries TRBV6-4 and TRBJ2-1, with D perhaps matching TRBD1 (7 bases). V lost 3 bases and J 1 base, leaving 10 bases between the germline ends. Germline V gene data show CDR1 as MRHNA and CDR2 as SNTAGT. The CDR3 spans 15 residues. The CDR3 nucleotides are TGTGCCAGCAGTGAGCAGGGGGGTTCCTACAATGAGCAGTTCTTC. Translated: CASSEQGGSYNEQFF.

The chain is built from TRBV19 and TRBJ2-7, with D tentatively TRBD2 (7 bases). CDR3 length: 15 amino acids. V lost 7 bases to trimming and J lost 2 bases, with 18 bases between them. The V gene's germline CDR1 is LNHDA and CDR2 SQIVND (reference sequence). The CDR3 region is CASTPSGGPPYEQYF. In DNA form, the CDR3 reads TGTGCCAGTACCCCCTCCGGGGGGCCCCCCTACGAGCAGTACTTC.

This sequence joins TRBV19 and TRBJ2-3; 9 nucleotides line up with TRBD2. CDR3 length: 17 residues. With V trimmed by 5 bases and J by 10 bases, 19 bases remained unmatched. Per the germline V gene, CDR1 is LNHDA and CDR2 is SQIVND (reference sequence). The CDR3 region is CASSPAAVAGASDAQYF. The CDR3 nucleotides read TGTGCCAGTAGTCCAGCGGCGGTAGCGGGAGCTTCTGATGCGCAGTATTTT.

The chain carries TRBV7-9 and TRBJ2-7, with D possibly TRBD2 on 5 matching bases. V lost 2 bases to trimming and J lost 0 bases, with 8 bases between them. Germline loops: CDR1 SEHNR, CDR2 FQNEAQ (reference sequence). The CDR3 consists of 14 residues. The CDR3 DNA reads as TGTGCCAGCAGCTTAAGGACTGCCTCCTACGAGCAGTACTTC. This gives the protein CASSLRTASYEQYF. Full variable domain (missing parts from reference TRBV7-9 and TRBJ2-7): DTGVSQNPRHKITKRGQNVTFRCDPISEHNRLYWYRQTLGQGPEFLTYFQNEAQLEKSRLLSDRFSAERPKGSFSTLEIQRTEQGDSAMYLCASSLRTASYEQYFGPGTRLTVT.

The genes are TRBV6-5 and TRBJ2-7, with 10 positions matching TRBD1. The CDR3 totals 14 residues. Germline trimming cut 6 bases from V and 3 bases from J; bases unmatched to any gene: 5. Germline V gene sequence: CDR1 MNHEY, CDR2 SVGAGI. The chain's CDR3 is CASSSGQGFYEQYF. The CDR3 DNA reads TGTGCCAGCAGCTCGGGACAGGGGTTCTACGAGCAGTACTTC.

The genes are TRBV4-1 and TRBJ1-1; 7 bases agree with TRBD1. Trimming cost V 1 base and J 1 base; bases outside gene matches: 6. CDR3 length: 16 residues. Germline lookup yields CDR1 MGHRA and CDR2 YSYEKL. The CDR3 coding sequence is TGCGCCAGCAGCCAAGGGTCGGGACAGCCGAACACTGAAGCTTTCTTT. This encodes CASSQGSGQPNTEAFF.

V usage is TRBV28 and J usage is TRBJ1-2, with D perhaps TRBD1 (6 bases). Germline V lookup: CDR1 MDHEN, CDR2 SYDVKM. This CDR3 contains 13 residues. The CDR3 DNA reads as TGTTTAAGCGCGGGGGCCTCATCCTATGGCTACACCTTC. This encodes CLSAGASSYGYTF.

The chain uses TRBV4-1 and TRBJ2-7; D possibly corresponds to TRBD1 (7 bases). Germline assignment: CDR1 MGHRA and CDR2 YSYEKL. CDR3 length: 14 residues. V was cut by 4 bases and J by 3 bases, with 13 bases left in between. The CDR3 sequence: CASSRRGAGYEQYF. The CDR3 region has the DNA TGCGCCAGCAGCCGCAGGGGGGCCGGCTACGAGCAGTACTTC.

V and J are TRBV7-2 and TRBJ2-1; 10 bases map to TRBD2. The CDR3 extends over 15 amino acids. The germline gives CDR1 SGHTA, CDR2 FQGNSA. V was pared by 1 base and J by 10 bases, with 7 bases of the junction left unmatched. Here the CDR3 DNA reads TGTGCCAGCAGCTTAGAATCGAGTAGCGGGAGGGAGCAGTTCTTC. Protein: CASSLESSSGREQFF.

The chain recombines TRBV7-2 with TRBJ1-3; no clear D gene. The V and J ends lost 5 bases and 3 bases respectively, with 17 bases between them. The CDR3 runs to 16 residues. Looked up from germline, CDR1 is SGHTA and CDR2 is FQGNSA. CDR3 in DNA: TGTGCCAGCAGCCTCAACTCTCCGGGGATTGGAAACACCATATATTTT. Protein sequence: CASSLNSPGIGNTIYF.

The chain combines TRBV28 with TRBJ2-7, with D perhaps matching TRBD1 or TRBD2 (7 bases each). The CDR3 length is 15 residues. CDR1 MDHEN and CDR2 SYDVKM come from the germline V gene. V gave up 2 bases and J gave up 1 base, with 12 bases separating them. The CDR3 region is CASSLTGGQSYEQYF. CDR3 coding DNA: TGTGCCAGCAGTTTAACGGGGGGACAGTCCTACGAGCAGTACTTC.

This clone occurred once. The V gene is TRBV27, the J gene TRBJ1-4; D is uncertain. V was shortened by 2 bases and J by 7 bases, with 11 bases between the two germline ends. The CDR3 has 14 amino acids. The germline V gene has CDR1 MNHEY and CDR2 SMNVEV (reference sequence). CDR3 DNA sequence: TGTGCCAGCAGTTTAGTTTTGGGGTCTGAAAAACTGTTTTTT. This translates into CASSLVLGSEKLFF.

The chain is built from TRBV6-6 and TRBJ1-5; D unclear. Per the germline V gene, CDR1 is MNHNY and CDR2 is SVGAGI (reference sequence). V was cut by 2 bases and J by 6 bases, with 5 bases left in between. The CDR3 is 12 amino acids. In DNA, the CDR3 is TGTGCCAGCAGTTACGAGGGTCAGCCCCAGCATTTT. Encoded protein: CASSYEGQPQHF.

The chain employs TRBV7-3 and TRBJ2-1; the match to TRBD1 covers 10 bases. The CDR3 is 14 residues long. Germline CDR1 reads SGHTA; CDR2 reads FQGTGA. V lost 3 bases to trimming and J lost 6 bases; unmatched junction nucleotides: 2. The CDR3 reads CASSFGTGVNEQFF. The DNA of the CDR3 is TGTGCCAGCAGCTTCGGGACAGGGGTCAATGAGCAGTTCTTC. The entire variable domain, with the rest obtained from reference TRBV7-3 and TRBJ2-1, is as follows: GAGVSQTPSNKVTEKGKYVELRCDPISGHTALYWYRQSLGQGPEFLIYFQGTGAADDSGLPNDRFFAVRPEGSVSTLKIQRTERGDSAVYLCASSFGTGVNEQFFGPGTRLTVL.

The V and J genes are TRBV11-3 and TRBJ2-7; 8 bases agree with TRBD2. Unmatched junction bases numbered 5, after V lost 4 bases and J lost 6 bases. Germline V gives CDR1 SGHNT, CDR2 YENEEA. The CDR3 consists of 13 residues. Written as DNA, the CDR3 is TGTGCCAGCAGCTCGGAGCGGGAGAGCGAGCAGTACTTC. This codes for CASSSERESEQYF.

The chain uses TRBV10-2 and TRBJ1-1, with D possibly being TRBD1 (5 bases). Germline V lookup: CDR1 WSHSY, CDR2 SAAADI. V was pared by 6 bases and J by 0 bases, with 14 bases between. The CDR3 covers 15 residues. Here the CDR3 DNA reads TGCGCCAGCAGCAGGGCGGACACTATGAACACTGAAGCTTTCTTT. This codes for CASSRADTMNTEAFF.

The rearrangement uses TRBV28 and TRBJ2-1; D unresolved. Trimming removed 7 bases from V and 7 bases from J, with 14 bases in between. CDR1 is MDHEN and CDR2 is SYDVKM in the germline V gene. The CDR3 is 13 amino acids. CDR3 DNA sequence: TGTGCCAGCAAACAAACTACCATAAATGAGCAGTTCTTC. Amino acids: CASKQTTINEQFF.

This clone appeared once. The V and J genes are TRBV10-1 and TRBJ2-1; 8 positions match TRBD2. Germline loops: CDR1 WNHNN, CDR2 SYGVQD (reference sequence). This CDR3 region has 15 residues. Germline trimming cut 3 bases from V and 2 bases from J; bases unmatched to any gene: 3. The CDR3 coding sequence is TGCGCCAGCAGTGACGGGAGGGCCCCCTACAATGAGCAGTTCTTC. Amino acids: CASSDGRAPYNEQFF.

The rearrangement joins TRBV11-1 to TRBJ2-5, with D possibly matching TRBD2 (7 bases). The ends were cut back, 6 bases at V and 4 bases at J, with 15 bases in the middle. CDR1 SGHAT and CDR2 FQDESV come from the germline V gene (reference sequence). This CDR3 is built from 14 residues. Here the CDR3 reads CASSVTGRGETQYF. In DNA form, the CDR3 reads TGTGCCAGCAGTGTTACAGGGAGGGGAGAGACCCAGTACTTC.

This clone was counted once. CDR3 coding DNA: TGTGCCCCCGGTGGGGGGGCGCTAGGGGCCAACGTCCTGACTTTC. Protein product: CAPGGGALGANVLTF. The chain uses TRBV30 and TRBJ2-6, with TRBD2 as a possible D gene (7 bases). The V end was cut by 8 bases, the J end by 4 bases, with 18 bases between. Germline V CDR1 and CDR2: GTSNPN, SVGIG (reference sequence). The CDR3 runs 15 residues.

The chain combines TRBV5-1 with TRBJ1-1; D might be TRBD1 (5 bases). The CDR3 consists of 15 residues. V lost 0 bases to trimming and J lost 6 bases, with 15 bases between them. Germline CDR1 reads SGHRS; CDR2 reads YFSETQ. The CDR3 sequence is CASSLEGRVGAEAFF. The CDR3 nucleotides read TGCGCCAGCAGCTTGGAGGGCAGGGTAGGGGCTGAAGCTTTCTTT.

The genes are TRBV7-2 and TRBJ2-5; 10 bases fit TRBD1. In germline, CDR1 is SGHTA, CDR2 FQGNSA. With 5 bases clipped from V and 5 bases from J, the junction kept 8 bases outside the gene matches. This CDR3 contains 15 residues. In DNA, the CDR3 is TGTGCCAGCAGCGCCGACAGGGGGCGCTTTGAGACCCAGTACTTC. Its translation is CASSADRGRFETQYF.

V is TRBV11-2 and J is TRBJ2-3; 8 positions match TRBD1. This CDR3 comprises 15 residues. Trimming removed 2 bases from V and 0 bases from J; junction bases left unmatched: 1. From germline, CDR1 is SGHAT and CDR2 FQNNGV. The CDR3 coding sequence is TGTGCCAGCAGCTTAAGGGACAGGAGCACAGATACGCAGTATTTT. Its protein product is CASSLRDRSTDTQYF.

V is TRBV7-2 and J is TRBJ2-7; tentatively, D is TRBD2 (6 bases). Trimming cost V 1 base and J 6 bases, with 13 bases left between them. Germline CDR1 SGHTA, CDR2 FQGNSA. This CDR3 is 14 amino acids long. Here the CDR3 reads CASSLVPGEGEQYF. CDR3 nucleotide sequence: TGTGCCAGCAGCTTAGTTCCGGGAGAGGGCGAGCAGTACTTC.

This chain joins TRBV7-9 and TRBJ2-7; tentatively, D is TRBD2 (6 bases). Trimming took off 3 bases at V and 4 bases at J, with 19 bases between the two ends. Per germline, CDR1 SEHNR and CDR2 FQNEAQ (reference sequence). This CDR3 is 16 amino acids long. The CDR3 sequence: CASSFNSVGLSYEQYF. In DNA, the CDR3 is TGTGCCAGCAGCTTCAACTCCGTGGGACTTTCATACGAGCAGTACTTC.

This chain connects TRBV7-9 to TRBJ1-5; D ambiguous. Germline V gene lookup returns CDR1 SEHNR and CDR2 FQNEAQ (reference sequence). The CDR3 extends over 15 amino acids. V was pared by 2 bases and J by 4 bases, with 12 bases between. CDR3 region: CASSLSGVRNQPQHF. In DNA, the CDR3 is TGTGCCAGCAGCTTATCCGGGGTCAGAAATCAGCCCCAGCATTTT.

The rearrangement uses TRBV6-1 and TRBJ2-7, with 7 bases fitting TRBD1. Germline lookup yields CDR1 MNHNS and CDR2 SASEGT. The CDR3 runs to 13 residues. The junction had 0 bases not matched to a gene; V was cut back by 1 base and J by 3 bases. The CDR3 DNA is TGTGCCAGCAGTGAAGACAGGGGCTACGAGCAGTACTTC. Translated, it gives CASSEDRGYEQYF.

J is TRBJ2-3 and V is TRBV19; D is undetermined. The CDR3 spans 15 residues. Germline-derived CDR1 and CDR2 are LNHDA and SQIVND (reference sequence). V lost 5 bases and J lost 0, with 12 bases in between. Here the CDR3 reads CASSDKGLSTDTQYF. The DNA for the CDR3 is TGTGCCAGTAGTGACAAAGGGTTAAGCACAGATACGCAGTATTTT.

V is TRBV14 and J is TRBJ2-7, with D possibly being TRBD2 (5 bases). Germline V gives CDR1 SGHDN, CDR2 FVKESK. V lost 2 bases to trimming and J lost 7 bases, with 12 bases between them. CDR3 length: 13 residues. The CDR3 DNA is TGTGCCAGCAGCCAATCCATTACTAGAGAGCAGTACTTC. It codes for CASSQSITREQYF. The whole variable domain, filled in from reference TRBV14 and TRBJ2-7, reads EAGVTQFPSHSVIEKGQTVTLRCDPISGHDNLYWYRRVMGKEIKFLLHFVKESKQDESGMPNNRFLAERTGGTYSTLKVQPAELEDSGVYFCASSQSITREQYFGPGTRLTVT.